One sample yielded the 9 T cell receptor beta chains listed below, sequenced in a study of blood T cell repertoires in COVID-19 (dated by TCRdb to 2018 to 2021). Receptor libraries were prepared by the immunoSEQ multiplex PCR assay. This is the immuneACCESS table as TCRdb keeps it, with only in-frame sequences that have V and J called. A part of the clones is gone; compared with another copy, unresolved V genes explain less than half, and the rest is unexplained. This sample has a few hundred thousand clones in its table, and approximately 90% of those were observed once. Roughly 4% of the sample lies in the top ten. Sample: peripheral blood. These receptors were obtained from a man aged 55-75 years who had recovered from COVID-19.

This chain connects TRBV6-5 to TRBJ1-5; D might be TRBD1 (6 bases). CDR3 size: 14 residues. Germline loops: CDR1 MNHEY, CDR2 SVGAGI. The germline V and J ends were trimmed by 5 bases and 3 bases, with 11 bases remaining between them. CDR3 residues: CASSRQVSNQPQHF. The CDR3 nucleotides are TGTGCCAGCAGTAGACAGGTATCCAATCAGCCCCAGCATTTT.

J is TRBJ1-3 and V is TRBV4-2; D is possibly TRBD1 (6 bases). Trimming removed 5 bases at V and 0 bases at J, with 23 bases between. CDR1 is LGHNA, CDR2 YNFKEQ, per germline. This CDR3 has 19 amino acids. CDR3 coding DNA: TGTGCCAGCAGCAAGGAAGCACAGGGATTGCGTCCCTCTGGAAACACCATATATTTT. Translation: CASSKEAQGLRPSGNTIYF.

The V gene is TRBV6-2 or TRBV6-3, the J gene TRBJ2-2; TRBD1 agrees at 8 bases. V lost 4 bases, J lost 8 bases, and 18 bases stayed unmatched. The CDR3 runs 18 residues. Germline values: CDR1 MNHEY, CDR2 SVGEGT. CDR3 nucleotide sequence: TGTGCCAGCAGTTCCGGCGTCTTATTTGACAGGGGCGGAGGGGAGCTGTTTTTT. This translates into CASSSGVLFDRGGGELFF.

In DNA form, the CDR3 reads TGCAGCGTGCGTTGGACAGGGGCTGGGGCCAACGTCCTGACTTTC. As protein: CSVRWTGAGANVLTF. The chain links TRBV29-1 to TRBJ2-6; the match to TRBD1 covers 9 bases. The V gene's germline CDR1 is SQVTM and CDR2 ANQGSEA. Losses at the gene ends were 6 bases for V and 2 bases for J; bases not matched to a gene: 5. This CDR3 has 15 residues. The full variable domain, in which reference TRBV29-1 and TRBJ2-6 provide the parts outside the CDR3, is SAVISQKPSRDICQRGTSLTIQCQVDSQVTMMFWYRQQPGQSLTLIATANQGSEATYESGFVIDKFPISRPNLTFSTLTVSNMSPEDSSIYLCSVRWTGAGANVLTFGAGSRLTVL.

The chain is built from TRBV7-2 and TRBJ2-1; 7 bases are a match to TRBD2. Germline V gives CDR1 SGHTA, CDR2 FQGNSA. J gave up 6 bases and V 1 base, and 9 bases lay outside the gene matches. The CDR3 sequence is 16 residues long. The CDR3 nucleotides are TGTGCCAGCAGCTTAGTAGTCGGGGCTAGCGGCAATGAGCAGTTCTTC. Amino acids: CASSLVVGASGNEQFF.

The rearrangement links TRBV28 to TRBJ2-3, with TRBD1 matching over 8 bases. In germline, CDR1 is MDHEN, CDR2 SYDVKM. CDR3 length: 16 residues. The junction had 14 bases not matched to a gene; V was cut back by 6 bases and J by 6 bases. This CDR3 is CASSIPETGERDTQYF. The CDR3 DNA reads TGTGCCAGCAGCATACCCGAGACAGGGGAAAGGGATACGCAGTATTTT.

This rearrangement joins TRBV5-1 to TRBJ2-2, with 9 bases identical to TRBD2. J was trimmed by 6 bases and V by 4 bases; bases with no gene match: 7. The CDR3 is 15 residues long. Germline loops: CDR1 SGHRS, CDR2 YFSETQ. The CDR3 spells CASSPGLAFAGELFF. CDR3 DNA: TGCGCCAGCAGCCCAGGACTAGCGTTCGCCGGGGAGCTGTTTTTT.

This chain uses TRBV9 with TRBJ2-6; a weak D match, TRBD1 (5 bases). Deletions cut 0 bases from V and 1 base from J, with 14 bases between. The CDR3 totals 18 residues. Germline assignment: CDR1 SGDLS and CDR2 YYNGEE. In nucleotides, the CDR3 is TGTGCCAGCAGCGTAGGGATCAGGGTCTGGTCTGGGGCCAACGTCCTGACTTTC. Protein product: CASSVGIRVWSGANVLTF.

This clone has a handful of counts. J is TRBJ2-7 and V is TRBV6-1, with TRBD2 matching over 7 bases. Germline values: CDR1 MNHNS, CDR2 SASEGT. V trimming: 2 bases; J trimming: 2 bases; junction bases outside the gene matches: 6. This CDR3 comprises 15 residues. CDR3: CASSEIWGGPYEQYF. The DNA of the CDR3 is TGTGCCAGCAGTGAAATCTGGGGGGGACCCTACGAGCAGTACTTC.